This TCR beta chain was captured in a study of T cells after somatic rescue of genetic block. The CDR3 runs to 15 residues. The ends lost 7 bases at V and 4 bases at J; junction bases unmatched: 10. Per the germline V gene, CDR1 is ENHRY and CDR2 is SYGVKD. This clone was counted once. Profiled with immunoSEQ multiplex PCR; TCRdb holds only in-frame clones, not every one. The table includes tens of thousands of clones, around 89% detected once. The J gene is TRBJ1-1, the V gene TRBV10-3; 9 bases map to TRBD1. The TCR comes from a woman aged 18-29 years. The sequenced material came from peripheral blood mononuclear cells (PBMCs). The DNA for the CDR3 is TGTGCCATCACCCGGGACAGGGAGGATGGCACTGAAGCTTTCTTT. It yields the protein CAITRDREDGTEAFF.